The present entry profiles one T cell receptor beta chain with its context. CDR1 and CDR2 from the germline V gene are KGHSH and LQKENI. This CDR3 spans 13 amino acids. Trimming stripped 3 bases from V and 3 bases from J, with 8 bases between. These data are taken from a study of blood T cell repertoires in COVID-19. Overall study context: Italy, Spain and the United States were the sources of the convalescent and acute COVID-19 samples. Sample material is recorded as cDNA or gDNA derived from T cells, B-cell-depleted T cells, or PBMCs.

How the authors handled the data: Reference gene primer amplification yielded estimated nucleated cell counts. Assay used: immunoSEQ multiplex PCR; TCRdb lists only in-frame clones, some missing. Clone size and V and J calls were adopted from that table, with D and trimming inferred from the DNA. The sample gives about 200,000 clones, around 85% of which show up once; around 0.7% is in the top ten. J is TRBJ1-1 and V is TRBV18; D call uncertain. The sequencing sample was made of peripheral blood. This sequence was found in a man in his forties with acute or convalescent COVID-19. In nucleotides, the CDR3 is TGTGCCAGCTCACCGGAAGAGGACACTGAAGCTTTCTTT. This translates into CASSPEEDTEAFF. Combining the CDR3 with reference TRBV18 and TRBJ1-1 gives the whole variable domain NAGVMQNPRHLVRRRGQEARLRCSPMKGHSHVYWYRQLPEEGLKFMVYLQKENIIDESGMPKERFSAEFPKEGPSILRIQQVVRGDSAAYFCASSPEEDTEAFFGQGTRLTVV.